This TCR beta chain was identified in a study of T-cell reconstitution after alpha-beta-depleted transplantation in children. The CDR3 is made up of 15 amino acids. CDR1 and CDR2 from the germline V gene are KGHDR and SFDVKD. Trimming removed 1 base from V and 8 bases from J; junction bases left unmatched: 4. This clonotype was seen at least ten times. Library preparation (for TCRbeta) was performed with unique molecular identifiers. TCRdb reanalysed the PCR reads using MiXCR and keeps one entry per CDR3 protein. The sample lists over 400,000 distinct CDR3 sequences, roughly an eighth seen once, with approximately 5.4% in the top ten.

Sample: PBMCs from the stem cell graft donor, taken from the stem cell graft. The origin of this receptor is a human donor who donated a stem cell graft to a child with combined immunodeficiency. This rearrangement joins TRBV24-1 to TRBJ2-1, with 10 nucleotides matching TRBD2. Written as DNA, the CDR3 is TGTGCCACCAGTGATTTCAGCGGGGGGGCCTATGAGCAGTTCTTC. Amino acids: CATSDFSGGAYEQFF.